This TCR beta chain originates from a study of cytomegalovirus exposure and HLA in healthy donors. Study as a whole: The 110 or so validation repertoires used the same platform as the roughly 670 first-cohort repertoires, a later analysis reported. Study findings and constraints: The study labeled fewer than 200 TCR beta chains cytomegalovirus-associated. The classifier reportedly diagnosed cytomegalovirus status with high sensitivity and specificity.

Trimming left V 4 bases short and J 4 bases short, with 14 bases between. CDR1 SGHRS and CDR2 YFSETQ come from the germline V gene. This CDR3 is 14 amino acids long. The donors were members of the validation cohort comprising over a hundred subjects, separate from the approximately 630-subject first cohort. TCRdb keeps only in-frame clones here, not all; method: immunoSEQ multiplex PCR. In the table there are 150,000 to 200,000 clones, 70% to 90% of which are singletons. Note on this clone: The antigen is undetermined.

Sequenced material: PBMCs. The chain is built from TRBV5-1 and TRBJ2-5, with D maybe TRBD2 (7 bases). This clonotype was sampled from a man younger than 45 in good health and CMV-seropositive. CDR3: CASSEGGRGETQYF. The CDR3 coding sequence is TGCGCCAGCAGCGAGGGGGGGAGAGGAGAGACCCAGTACTTC.